This TCR beta chain stems from a study of CD8 T cells in ankylosing spondylitis. Study findings and constraints: Ankylosing spondylitis blood seemed to carry a telltale TCR beta motif made of eight highly homologous variants.

Quantitative 5'-RACE with molecular barcodes generated TCR beta libraries. From the 5' RACE reads, TCRdb called clonotypes with MiXCR, one entry per CDR3 protein. The profile covers 150,000 to 200,000 distinct CDR3 sequences, with roughly 10% appearing a single time and more than 13% taken by the ten largest. The V and J ends lost 8 bases and 2 bases respectively, with 11 bases between them. The CDR3 has 13 residues. Germline assignment: CDR1 KGHDR and CDR2 SFDVKD. This clonotype was counted many times. The antigen is unknown. Sequencing was performed on blood, either unsorted or a sorted T cell fraction (not recorded which). This chain connects TRBV24-1 to TRBJ1-2; D gene unclear. The source of this sequence is a female donor with ankylosing spondylitis or in good health (not recorded which). The CDR3 spells CATTDGTNYGYTF. The CDR3 coding sequence is TGTGCCACCACTGACGGAACCAACTATGGCTACACCTTC.